These 21 T cell receptor beta chains were sequenced from one sample in a study of blood T cell repertoires in COVID-19. Assay used: immunoSEQ multiplex PCR; TCRdb lists only in-frame clones, some missing. This sample has approximately 270,000 clones, with 70% to 90% found just once. Sequencing was carried out using peripheral blood. These receptors were taken from a man aged 80 or over with acute or convalescent COVID-19.

The chain uses TRBV6-5 and TRBJ1-5, with 10 bases identical to TRBD1. Germline CDR1 reads MNHEY; CDR2 reads SVGAGI. The V and J ends lost 5 bases and 2 bases, in that order; junction bases with no gene match: 3. The CDR3 runs to 15 residues. This CDR3 reads CASSRGTGGNQPQHF. The CDR3 bases are TGTGCCAGCAGTCGAGGGACAGGGGGCAATCAGCCCCAGCATTTT.

The chain carries TRBV28 and TRBJ2-5; 9 bases are shared with TRBD1. With V trimmed by 2 bases and J by 1 base, 8 bases remained unmatched. The CDR3 contains 17 residues. Germline V gene sequence: CDR1 MDHEN, CDR2 SYDVKM. CDR3 DNA: TGTGCCAGCAGTTTACTTGAGGACAGGGGTGTCCAAGAGACCCAGTACTTC. Amino acid sequence: CASSLLEDRGVQETQYF.

The CDR3 loop is CASRATSGRAYEQFF. Here the CDR3 DNA reads TGTGCCAGCAGGGCGACTAGCGGGAGGGCCTATGAGCAGTTCTTC. This chain uses TRBV14 with TRBJ2-1, with 14 bases identical to TRBD2. The V gene end was trimmed by 6 bases and the J gene end by 8 bases; junction bases not matched to a gene: 6. CDR3 size: 15 residues. CDR1 and CDR2 (germline): SGHDN, FVKESK.

This chain uses TRBV18 with TRBJ2-1; D might be TRBD1 (6 bases). This CDR3 comprises 14 residues. The V gene's germline CDR1 is KGHSH and CDR2 LQKENI. V dropped 3 bases and J dropped 2 bases, with 8 bases sitting between them. CDR3 in amino acids: CASSPRQAYNEQFF. For the CDR3, the DNA is TGTGCCAGCTCACCTAGACAGGCCTACAATGAGCAGTTCTTC.

The V call is TRBV18, the J call TRBJ1-2; D unresolved. Trimming took 8 bases from V and 4 from J, leaving 11 bases between them. There are 12 residues in the CDR3. CDR1 KGHSH and CDR2 LQKENI come from the germline V gene. As DNA, the CDR3 is TGTGCCAGCCGAGAGGAATCCTATGGCTACACCTTC. Amino acid sequence: CASREESYGYTF.

The chain employs TRBV5-1 and TRBJ2-5; 9 bases are a match to TRBD2. The germline V gene encodes CDR1 SGHRS and CDR2 YFSETQ. The V gene end was trimmed by 0 bases and the J gene end by 2 bases; junction bases not matched to a gene: 14. This CDR3 is 19 amino acids long. The CDR3 region is CASSLAVSSGGARQETQYF. CDR3 nucleotide sequence: TGCGCCAGCAGCTTGGCCGTAAGTAGCGGGGGCGCAAGGCAAGAGACCCAGTACTTC.

In nucleotides, the CDR3 is TGTGCCAGCAGCTTATATAGTACTAGCGGTGCCTACGAGCAGTACTTC. It yields the protein CASSLYSTSGAYEQYF. This rearrangement joins TRBV7-2 to TRBJ2-7, with 8 bases matching TRBD2. Germline CDR1 and CDR2: SGHTA and FQGNSA. The CDR3 has 16 amino acids. J lost 2 bases, V lost 2 bases, and 8 bases had no gene match. The whole variable domain, remainder taken from reference TRBV7-2 and TRBJ2-7, is GAGVSQSPSNKVTEKGKDVELRCDPISGHTALYWYRQSLGQGLEFLIYFQGNSAPDKSGLPSDRFSAERTGGSVSTLTIQRTQQEDSAVYLCASSLYSTSGAYEQYFGPGTRLTVT.

The gene calls are TRBV7-8 and TRBJ2-2; no clear D gene. Trimming left V 6 bases short and J 4 bases short, with 15 bases between. The germline CDR1 and CDR2 sequences are SGHVS and FQNEAQ. This CDR3 spans 15 amino acids. The CDR3 protein is CASSLLRVTTGELFF. The CDR3 nucleotides read TGTGCCAGCAGTCTTTTACGGGTAACCACCGGGGAGCTGTTTTTT.

This rearrangement joins TRBV4-2 to TRBJ2-4; a possible D gene is TRBD1 (5 bases). With 1 base removed from V and 3 bases from J, the gap between germline ends came to 10 bases. CDR1 and CDR2 (germline): LGHNA, YNFKEQ. The CDR3 has 15 residues. In DNA form, the CDR3 reads TGTGCCAGCAGCCAAGTAGGGGTCGGCAAAAACATTCAGTACTTC. Translation gives CASSQVGVGKNIQYF.

The chain is built from TRBV21-1 and TRBJ2-2; the table gives TRBD1 as D, unverified against the DNA. TRBV21-1 counts as a pseudogene. This CDR3 has 17 residues. DNA for the CDR3: TGTGCCAGCAGCAAAAGGGGGGGACAGGGGAGAACCGGGGAGCTGTTTTTT. As protein: CASSKRGGQGRTGELFF.

The rearrangement links TRBV6-5 to TRBJ2-5, with 8 bases matching TRBD1. Germline V gene data show CDR1 as MNHEY and CDR2 as SVGAGI. Germline trimming cut 7 bases from V and 4 bases from J; bases unmatched to any gene: 11. The CDR3 sequence is 15 residues long. In DNA, the CDR3 is TGTGCCAGCACCAGAGATGGACAGGGAGGAGAGACCCAGTACTTC. Encoded protein: CASTRDGQGGETQYF.

The chain joins TRBV28 to TRBJ2-1; 12 positions match TRBD1. V was pared by 10 bases and J by 9 bases, with 7 bases of the junction left unmatched. Germline values: CDR1 MDHEN, CDR2 SYDVKM. The length of the CDR3 is 13 residues. The CDR3 loop reads CAIPGQGAGEQFF. The CDR3 nucleotides read TGTGCCATCCCGGGACAGGGGGCAGGTGAGCAGTTCTTC.

The chain employs TRBV6-2 or TRBV6-3 and TRBJ1-2, with TRBD1 matching 7 bases. Germline CDR1 is MNHEY and CDR2 is SVGEGT. With 2 bases clipped from V and 0 bases from J, the junction kept 9 bases outside the gene matches. The CDR3 runs 17 residues. CDR3 sequence: CASSYLRGQSSNYGYTF. CDR3 DNA: TGTGCCAGCAGTTACCTCCGGGGACAGAGTTCTAACTATGGCTACACCTTC.

The V gene is TRBV6-1, the J gene TRBJ2-7; 7 bases agree with TRBD2. V shed 2 bases, J shed 2 bases, and the junction held 0 bases outside the gene matches. The length of the CDR3 is 13 residues. Germline V gives CDR1 MNHNS, CDR2 SASEGT. CDR3 region: CASSERGAYEQYF. The CDR3 DNA is TGTGCCAGCAGTGAACGGGGGGCCTACGAGCAGTACTTC.

The chain is built from TRBV4-1 and TRBJ1-2; no firm D call. Trimming left V 1 base short and J 2 bases short, with 23 bases between. Germline values: CDR1 MGHRA, CDR2 YSYEKL. There are 19 residues in the CDR3. The CDR3 is CASSQATPASRGSNYGYTF. For the CDR3, the DNA is TGCGCCAGCAGCCAAGCAACCCCCGCTTCTCGGGGTTCGAACTATGGCTACACCTTC.

The J gene is TRBJ1-4, the V gene TRBV5-8; 7 positions match TRBD1. V gave up 2 bases and J gave up 8 bases; unmatched junction bases: 6. This CDR3 is 14 amino acids long. Germline CDR1 is SGHTS and CDR2 is YDEGEE. The CDR3 region is CASSFQGVGEKLFF. DNA for the CDR3: TGTGCCAGCAGCTTCCAGGGGGTGGGCGAAAAACTGTTTTTT.

The rearrangement uses TRBV9 and TRBJ1-4; 9 nucleotides match TRBD1. With 4 bases clipped from V and 5 bases from J, the junction kept 6 bases outside the gene matches. This CDR3 contains 15 residues. Germline V gene sequence: CDR1 SGDLS, CDR2 YYNGEE. The CDR3 DNA reads TGTGCCAGCAGCACGCGACAGGGGGAGAATGAAAAACTGTTTTTT. Translation: CASSTRQGENEKLFF.

V is TRBV28 and J is TRBJ2-7, with a possible D match to TRBD2 (6 bases). V gave up 4 bases and J gave up 3 bases, with 13 bases separating them. The germline V gene encodes CDR1 MDHEN and CDR2 SYDVKM. The CDR3 sequence is 14 residues long. The CDR3 region is CASSSPGLVYEQYF. CDR3 nucleotide sequence: TGTGCCAGCAGTTCCCCGGGACTTGTCTACGAGCAGTACTTC.

The chain is built from TRBV4-3 and TRBJ2-7, with D possibly being TRBD1 (5 bases). Germline V gene sequence: CDR1 LGHNA, CDR2 YSLEER. Trimming took off 0 bases at V and 1 base at J, with 13 bases between the two ends. CDR3 length: 16 amino acids. DNA for the CDR3: TGCGCCAGCAGCCAAGAACCCGCCCAGGGTTCCTACGAGCAGTACTTC. Amino acids: CASSQEPAQGSYEQYF.

The chain combines TRBV18 with TRBJ1-4, with unresolved D. Trimming cost V 3 bases and J 4 bases, with 9 bases left between them. The germline gives CDR1 KGHSH, CDR2 LQKENI. The CDR3 covers 14 residues. The chain's CDR3 is CASSPSAGNEKLFF. In DNA, the CDR3 is TGTGCCAGCTCACCGAGCGCGGGTAATGAAAAACTGTTTTTT.

The V gene is TRBV12-3 or TRBV12-4, the J gene TRBJ2-5; no definite D call. The CDR3 contains 11 residues. V lost 2 bases and J lost 7, with 5 bases in between. CDR3 in amino acids: CASSLTGTQYF. CDR3 DNA sequence: TGTGCCAGCAGTTTAACGGGGACCCAGTACTTC.